This TCR beta chain was found in a study of T-cell memory formation after mild COVID-19. Study-wide background: Across donors, TCR clusters were largely donor specific. General observations from the study: CD8+ contracting clones occupied EMRA, while CD4+ ones occupied mainly CM and EM.

This clonotype was observed at least ten times. The antigen remains unidentified. CDR3 length: 15 amino acids. V dropped 6 bases and J dropped 4; count of bases not matched to a gene: 12. Barcoded TCR alpha and TCR beta cDNA libraries with UMIs came from 5'RACE using constant-segment primers. Via MiXCR, TCRdb re-called the 5' RACE reads, giving one row per CDR3 protein. The data contain tens of thousands of distinct CDR3 sequences, more than 10% of them seen just once; the ten biggest clones take up 24%. The sequenced sample consisted of PBMCs or a T cell subset sorted from them (not recorded which). This receptor was taken from a man aged 18 to 29 who had mild COVID-19 (a few samples of this study predate the infection). Cell type and time point are not known. The chain carries TRBV12-3 or TRBV12-4 and TRBJ2-7, with TRBD2 matching over 7 bases. CDR3 sequence (DNA): TGTGCCAGCAGGCAGTCAGGTAGCGGGTCTTACGAGCAGTACTTC. It encodes CASRQSGSGSYEQYF.